These T cell receptor beta chains were read from a single sample in a study of blood T cell repertoires in COVID-19. Data came from immunoSEQ multiplex PCR; TCRdb stores just in-frame clones and leaves some out. The sample contains more than 100,000 clones, approximately 80% of which appear only once. The specimen was peripheral blood. The receptors here all came from a human donor in a cohort sampled during active or convalescent COVID-19. The CDR3 runs from the conserved cysteine through the conserved F or W. A D gene is named only where the DNA matches it firmly. Size is stated for part of the rows, as once, few or many counts, or as a class when the clone is expanded.

>TRBV28|TRBD1|TRBJ1-5|.
TGTGCCAGCGGGGGGACAGGGGCCAATCAGCCCCAGCATTTT
CASGGTGANQPQHF
>TRBV28|.|TRBJ2-1|.
TGTGCCAGCAGTCGCTTCTTGAGCAATGAGCAGTTCTTC
CASSRFLSNEQFF
>TRBV10-2|TRBD1|TRBJ1-1|once
TGCGCCAGCAGCCCCGACAGGGGGGGGGCTTTCTTT
CASSPDRGGAFF
>TRBV7-2|.|TRBJ1-3|.
TGTGCCAGCAGCTTAGTAACAGGAGGAAACACCATATATTTT
CASSLVTGGNTIYF
>TRBV18|.|TRBJ2-7|.
TGTGCCAGCTCACCCCGGGAAGGGAGCGGGCTATACGAGCAGTACTTC
CASSPREGSGLYEQYF
>TRBV28|.|TRBJ1-5|.
TGTGCCAGCAGTTTACAGGATTATAGCAATCAGCCCCAGCATTTT
CASSLQDYSNQPQHF
>TRBV24-1|.|TRBJ1-1|few
TGTGCCACCAGTGAGCAACCAGGGTCTGAAGCTTTCTTT
CATSEQPGSEAFF
>TRBV14|TRBD2|TRBJ2-7|.
TGTGCCAGCAGCCTTAGCGGGGACTACGAGCAGTACTTC
CASSLSGDYEQYF
>TRBV19|TRBD1|TRBJ1-5|.
TGTGCCAGTATGATGGGGACAGGGATGGGGTATCAGCCCCAGCATTTT
CASMMGTGMGYQPQHF
>TRBV11-3|.|TRBJ1-2|.
TGTGCCAGCAGCTCCTCCCGAGGGATCGATCGCTATGGCTACACCTTC
CASSSSRGIDRYGYTF
>TRBV11-2|.|TRBJ1-1|.
TGTGCCAGCAGCTTAGATGGCAGGGGGAACACTGAAGCTTTCTTT
CASSLDGRGNTEAFF
>TRBV11-3|TRBD2|TRBJ2-3|.
TGTGCCAGCAGCTTATTTCGCCAGCGGGGGGTCGGAGATACGCAGTATTTT
CASSLFRQRGVGDTQYF
>TRBV6-6|.|TRBJ1-2|.
TGTGCCAGCACCCCGGACTTCCTGTATGGCTACACCTTC
CASTPDFLYGYTF
>TRBV28|TRBD1|TRBJ1-1|many
TGTGCCCGCAAACCTCCAGGGGGCGTTTGGGACACTGAAGCTTTCTTT
CARKPPGGVWDTEAFF
>TRBV19|TRBD1|TRBJ2-7|.
TGTGCCACCAAGGGGGACAGGGGACGCGAGCAGTACTTC
CATKGDRGREQYF
>TRBV11-3|.|TRBJ1-1|.
TGTGCCAGCAGCTTGGGGGGAGCCACTGAAGCTTTCTTT
CASSLGGATEAFF
>TRBV7-3|.|TRBJ1-1|.
TGTGCCAGCAGCCCCACACCGTCGGGCACTGAAGCTTTCTTT
CASSPTPSGTEAFF
>TRBV7-7|.|TRBJ2-5|.
TGTGCCAGCAGCCTGGGGCGATTGGAGACCCAGTACTTC
CASSLGRLETQYF
>TRBV4-2|TRBD2|TRBJ2-7|.
TGTGCCAGCAGCCAAGATTTAAGAGGCGGGGGTCTAGTAGACTACGAGCAGTACTTC
CASSQDLRGGGLVDYEQYF
>TRBV18|TRBD2|TRBJ2-1|.
TGTGCCAGCTCCCGACGGGAAGCGGGGGGCTTTGATGAGCAGTTCTTC
CASSRREAGGFDEQFF
>TRBV7-3|.|TRBJ1-6|.
TGTGCCAGCAGCTTAGAGGCAGGGCTATCACCCCTCCACTTT
CASSLEAGLSPLHF
>TRBV6-5|.|TRBJ1-3|.
TGTGCCAGCAGTTATATGGCGGAGGCCGCTGGAAACACCATATATTTT
CASSYMAEAAGNTIYF
>TRBV5-6|TRBD1|TRBJ1-2|.
TGTGCCAGCAGTTCCCTGGACAGGGGTGATGGCTACACCTTC
CASSSLDRGDGYTF
>TRBV5-1|.|TRBJ2-3|once
TGCGCCAGCAGCGTTTCAGGGGTTCGGTCAGATACGCAGTATTTT
CASSVSGVRSDTQYF
>TRBV5-1|.|TRBJ1-1|.
TGCGCCAGCAGCTTGGAAGACTTAGACACTGAAGCTTTCTTT
CASSLEDLDTEAFF
>TRBV29-1|TRBD1|TRBJ1-2|.
TGCAGCGTTGGGGACAGGGGTAATTATGGCTACACCTTC
CSVGDRGNYGYTF
>TRBV11-2|TRBD1|TRBJ2-4|few
TGTGCCAGCAGCTCCCGACAGGGGAATGAGGCCAAAAACATTCAGTACTTC
CASSSRQGNEAKNIQYF
>TRBV10-1|.|TRBJ2-3|.
TGCGCCAGCAGTGAGGGTGAGGGTTTTCGCACAGATACGCAGTATTTT
CASSEGEGFRTDTQYF
>TRBV5-1|TRBD1|TRBJ2-5|.
TGCGCCAGCAGCTTGGGGTCGACAGGGCAGGGGGAGACCCAGTACTTC
CASSLGSTGQGETQYF